These 25 T cell receptor beta chains originate from one sample sequenced in a study of blood T cell repertoires in COVID-19. Sequencing used immunoSEQ multiplex PCR; TCRdb keeps in-frame clones, though not all of them. Of around 150,000 clones in the sample, about nine tenths were seen once. The sequencing sample was made of peripheral blood. These receptors originate from a woman aged 55-69 years with active or convalescent COVID-19.

The chain recombines TRBV6-6 with TRBJ1-4; TRBD1 aligns across 7 bases. CDR3 size: 15 residues. With 2 bases clipped from V and 5 bases from J, the junction kept 5 bases outside the gene matches. The germline CDR1 and CDR2 sequences are MNHNY and SVGAGI (reference sequence). CDR3 DNA sequence: TGTGCCAGCAGTTACACTGGACAGGAGAATGAAAAACTGTTTTTT. Translated, it gives CASSYTGQENEKLFF.

V usage is TRBV10-3 and J usage is TRBJ1-1, with TRBD1 identical over 11 bases. V gave up 5 bases and J gave up 4 bases; unmatched junction bases: 9. The CDR3 extends over 16 amino acids. CDR1 and CDR2 from the germline V gene are ENHRY and SYGVKD. The CDR3 nucleotides are TGTGCCATCAGTAAGGGGCAGGGACAGGGGGGCACTGAAGCTTTCTTT. As protein: CAISKGQGQGGTEAFF.

This clone was counted between two and nine times. V and J are TRBV7-9 and TRBJ2-2, with D possibly matching TRBD2 (6 bases). The V gene's germline CDR1 is SEHNR and CDR2 FQNEAQ (reference sequence). Trimming took 4 bases from V and 1 from J, leaving 13 bases between them. CDR3 length: 16 residues. The CDR3 loop is CASSSPGDWNTGELFF. The CDR3 bases are TGTGCCAGCAGCTCACCGGGAGATTGGAACACCGGGGAGCTGTTTTTT.

The CDR3 region is CATERAKNIQYF. The CDR3 DNA follows: TGTGCCACCGAGCGGGCCAAAAACATTCAGTACTTC. The J gene is TRBJ2-4, the V gene TRBV7-9; D perhaps matches TRBD2 (5 bases). The germline V gene has CDR1 SEHNR and CDR2 FQNEAQ (reference sequence). V was trimmed by 10 bases and J by 1 base, leaving 8 bases between them. This CDR3 comprises 12 residues.

This clone has only one observation. V usage is TRBV9 and J usage is TRBJ1-2; D gene uncertain. The germline V and J ends were trimmed by 2 bases and 1 base, with 15 bases remaining between them. Germline CDR1 SGDLS, CDR2 YYNGEE. The CDR3 extends over 16 amino acids. The CDR3 region is CASSVSTLTGNYGYTF. In DNA, the CDR3 is TGTGCCAGCAGCGTCTCTACGTTGACGGGTAACTATGGCTACACCTTC.

This clone was counted once. The gene calls are TRBV15 and TRBJ2-6, with a weak D call TRBD2 (5 bases). Germline V gene data show CDR1 as LNHNV and CDR2 as YYDKDF (reference sequence). V was pared by 7 bases and J by 2 bases, with 9 bases between. This CDR3 has 14 residues. As DNA, the CDR3 is TGTGCCACCACCTCGAGGGCTGGGGCCAACGTCCTGACTTTC. This codes for CATTSRAGANVLTF.

The chain combines TRBV9 with TRBJ2-1; a weak D match, TRBD2 (5 bases). The V and J ends lost 0 bases and 5 bases respectively, with 9 bases between them. The CDR3 sequence is 14 residues long. CDR1 SGDLS and CDR2 YYNGEE come from the germline V gene. CDR3 region: CASSVGGENNEQFF. The CDR3 DNA reads as TGTGCCAGCAGCGTAGGTGGGGAGAACAATGAGCAGTTCTTC.

This chain joins TRBV5-4 and TRBJ2-1, with D perhaps TRBD1 (5 bases). V was clipped by 0 bases and J by 7 bases, with 14 bases between them. The germline gives CDR1 SGHNT, CDR2 YYREEE (reference sequence). The CDR3 consists of 15 residues. CDR3 amino acids: CASSLVGRQTNEQFF. The DNA for the CDR3 is TGTGCCAGCAGCTTGGTCGGGCGACAGACGAATGAGCAGTTCTTC.

V is TRBV7-2 and J is TRBJ1-2, with 8 bases lining up with TRBD1. Losses at the gene ends were 4 bases for V and 7 bases for J; bases not matched to a gene: 8. Germline V lookup: CDR1 SGHTA, CDR2 FQGNSA. The CDR3 spans 14 residues. CDR3 in amino acids: CASSSDRGQGGYTF. The CDR3 DNA sequence: TGTGCCAGCAGCTCAGACAGGGGTCAGGGTGGCTACACCTTC.

This chain joins TRBV7-2 and TRBJ1-6; perhaps TRBD1 as D (5 bases). CDR1 and CDR2 (germline): SGHTA, FQGNSA. The CDR3 covers 14 residues. Deletions cut 2 bases from V and 10 bases from J, with 12 bases between. CDR3 protein: CASSLLQAGSPLHF. DNA of the CDR3: TGTGCCAGCAGCTTACTACAGGCAGGGTCACCCCTCCACTTT.

The rearrangement links TRBV7-2 to TRBJ1-6; tentative D call: TRBD1 (5 bases). V was shortened by 1 base and J by 9 bases, with 13 bases between the two germline ends. The CDR3 sequence is 15 residues long. CDR1 SGHTA and CDR2 FQGNSA come from the germline V gene. The CDR3 loop is CASSLVGGSGSPLHF. For the CDR3, the DNA is TGTGCCAGCAGCTTAGTGGGGGGGAGCGGTTCACCCCTCCACTTT.

This rearrangement joins TRBV6-5 to TRBJ1-3; TRBD1 might be the D (5 bases). The V end lost 2 bases, the J end lost 0 bases, and 5 bases lay between the germline ends. This CDR3 is 14 amino acids long. Germline CDR1 and CDR2: MNHEY and SVGAGI. CDR3 amino acids: CASSYDSSGNTIYF. The CDR3, as DNA: TGTGCCAGCAGTTACGACAGCTCTGGAAACACCATATATTTT.

This clone was seen more than once but under ten times. This chain uses TRBV19 with TRBJ1-5; possibly TRBD1 for D (5 bases). V lost 1 base, J lost 0 bases, and 13 bases lay in between. CDR1 LNHDA and CDR2 SQIVND come from the germline V gene (reference sequence). CDR3 length: 17 residues. The CDR3 here is CASSIAWTKYSNQPQHF. In DNA form, the CDR3 reads TGTGCCAGTAGTATAGCCTGGACAAAATATAGCAATCAGCCCCAGCATTTT.

The chain has TRBV19 and TRBJ2-5, with 11 nucleotides matching TRBD2. V shed 5 bases, J shed 6 bases, and the junction held 14 bases outside the gene matches. Germline loops: CDR1 LNHDA, CDR2 SQIVND (reference sequence). The length of the CDR3 is 17 residues. DNA for the CDR3: TGTGCCAGTAGTTCCCCGGGACTAGCGGAAGGGGGCAAGACCCAGTACTTC. It yields the protein CASSSPGLAEGGKTQYF.

V gene TRBV7-2 combines with J gene TRBJ1-5, with 8 positions matching TRBD1. J lost 3 bases, V lost 0 bases, and 10 bases had no gene match. The germline gives CDR1 SGHTA, CDR2 FQGNSA. The CDR3 contains 18 residues. CDR3 sequence: CASSLAVSGRGHNQPQHF. CDR3 DNA sequence: TGTGCCAGCAGCTTAGCTGTTTCAGGCAGGGGGCACAATCAGCCCCAGCATTTT.

The rearrangement joins TRBV10-3 to TRBJ2-1; D is possibly TRBD2 (6 bases). The CDR3 covers 18 residues. Looked up from germline, CDR1 is ENHRY and CDR2 is SYGVKD. V was clipped by 0 bases and J by 3 bases, with 18 bases between them. The chain's CDR3 is CAISESISVRGLYNEQFF. DNA of the CDR3: TGTGCCATCAGTGAGTCGATAAGTGTGCGGGGCCTCTACAATGAGCAGTTCTTC.

The rearrangement links TRBV5-6 to TRBJ2-7; D ambiguous. The CDR3 sequence is 14 residues long. CDR1 SGHDT and CDR2 YYEEEE come from the germline V gene. Trimming took 0 bases from V and 0 from J, leaving 7 bases between them. As DNA, the CDR3 is TGTGCCAGCAGCTTGGGACTGAGCTCCTACGAGCAGTACTTC. Translated: CASSLGLSSYEQYF.

V and J are TRBV6-5 and TRBJ1-2, with D perhaps matching TRBD1 (6 bases). The germline V gene has CDR1 MNHEY and CDR2 SVGAGI. The CDR3 has 13 residues. Between the trimmed V and J ends, which lost 6 bases and 3 bases, there was a span of 11 bases. The CDR3 sequence is CASSVDRDYGYTF. DNA of the CDR3: TGTGCCAGCAGCGTGGACAGAGACTATGGCTACACCTTC.

This clone was seen at least ten times. The chain links TRBV11-2 to TRBJ2-7; 8 bases line up with TRBD1. The germline CDR1 and CDR2 sequences are SGHAT and FQNNGV. V trimming: 6 bases; J trimming: 2 bases; junction bases outside the gene matches: 15. This CDR3 has 17 residues. The CDR3 coding sequence is TGTGCCAGCAGGTTCGGACAGGGATCGGGTTTCGCCTACGAGCAGTACTTC. Amino acid sequence: CASRFGQGSGFAYEQYF.

The chain employs TRBV27 and TRBJ2-7; D might be TRBD1 (6 bases). The CDR3 consists of 14 residues. Per the germline V gene, CDR1 is MNHEY and CDR2 is SMNVEV (reference sequence). Trimming cost V 8 bases and J 7 bases, with 21 bases left between them. Here the CDR3 DNA reads TGTGCCAGCCTACCCTGGGGGCGACTGGGAGAGCAGTACTTC. Amino acids: CASLPWGRLGEQYF.

The rearrangement links TRBV10-3 to TRBJ1-6, with D perhaps matching TRBD1 (5 bases). CDR3 length: 13 amino acids. Germline CDR1 is ENHRY and CDR2 is SYGVKD. Trimming shortened V by 6 bases and J by 6 bases, and 9 bases separated the two germline ends. This chain's CDR3 is CAIRQVSNSPLHF. CDR3 DNA: TGTGCCATCAGACAGGTGTCTAATTCACCCCTCCACTTT.

In this sample, this clone turned up a few times. The J gene is TRBJ2-7, the V gene TRBV21-1; the table's D call, TRBD1, was not checked against the DNA. TRBV21-1 is listed as a pseudogene. This CDR3 contains 12 residues. CDR3 DNA sequence: TGTGCCAGCAGGAGACAGGGGTTTAGGTGGTACTTC. Its translation is CASRRQGFRWYF.

Turning to this clone: This CDR3 is also generated by other DNA sequences in the sample. V and J are TRBV19 and TRBJ1-2, with TRBD1 identical over 9 bases. CDR1 and CDR2 from the germline V gene are LNHDA and SQIVND (reference sequence). The CDR3 contains 14 residues. V shed 4 bases, J shed 3 bases, and the junction held 3 bases outside the gene matches. Written as DNA, the CDR3 is TGTGCCAGTAGTAAAGACAGGGGGGACTATGGCTACACCTTC. This encodes CASSKDRGDYGYTF. Based on the CDR3 plus reference TRBV19 and TRBJ1-2, the full variable domain is DGGITQSPKYLFRKEGQNVTLSCEQNLNHDAMYWYRQDPGQGLRLIYYSQIVNDFQKGDIAEGYSVSREKKESFPLTVTSAQKNPTAFYLCASSKDRGDYGYTFGSGTRLTVV.

V is TRBV2 and J is TRBJ2-2; D unresolved. CDR3 length equals 15 residues. The germline V gene has CDR1 SNHLY and CDR2 FYNNEI. Trimming shortened V by 6 bases and J by 0 bases, and 11 bases separated the two germline ends. This CDR3 reads CASRLDHANTGELFF. In nucleotides, the CDR3 is TGTGCCAGCAGACTCGATCACGCGAACACCGGGGAGCTGTTTTTT.

The CDR3 DNA is TGTGCCACTCCCCAGGGGTCCTACGAGCAGTACTTC. It specifies CATPQGSYEQYF. The genes are TRBV19 and TRBJ2-7; the D gene is possibly TRBD1 (6 bases). Germline V lookup: CDR1 LNHDA, CDR2 SQIVND (reference sequence). This CDR3 region has 12 residues. Trimming stripped 10 bases from V and 1 base from J, with 11 bases between.